This is a list of T cell receptor beta chains from one sample in a study of a mutant IDH1 vaccine in newly diagnosed glioma. Clones were sequenced by immunoSEQ multiplex PCR, and TCRdb holds only the in-frame ones, with some missing. The repertoire holds over 30,000 clones, with about 80% as singletons. Sequenced material: peripheral blood mononuclear cells (PBMCs), taken from a glioma patient treated with radiotherapy, temozolomide or both. The receptors were gathered from a man in his forties or fifties with glioma. Some clones in this sample may be carry-over from other donors' samples. Both conserved end residues are part of each CDR3.

v_call | cdr3_length | cdr3_aa
TRBV6-6 | 15 | CASSPGQGVYNEQFF
TRBV2 | 14 | CASKDTSGSETQYF
TRBV11-2 | 14 | CASSLGGSIYEQYF
TRBV21-1 | 16 | CASSKGETHDRDTQYF
TRBV10-2 | 14 | CASSEQGGPDTQYF
TRBV7-9 | 14 | CASSGEIGAYEQYF
TRBV9 | 12 | CASSVNYNEQFF
TRBV5-1 | 13 | CASSLGGSIEQFF
TRBV5-1 | 14 | CASSLAGGQVEQYF
TRBV7-2 | 15 | CASSLAQGSNQPQHF
TRBV4-1 | 15 | CASSPRVGSNQPQHF
TRBV5-5 | 14 | CASSWGAGSYEQYF